What follows describes a single T cell receptor beta chain. One entry per CDR3 protein results from TCRdb running MiXCR on the 5' RACE reads. Among approximately 300,000 distinct CDR3 sequences listed, over 8.5% were seen once. These data originate in a study of T cells after yellow fever vaccination. Between the trimmed V and J ends, which lost 0 bases and 5 bases, there was a span of 14 bases. Germline CDR1 and CDR2: SGHRS and YFSETQ. The CDR3 length is 15 residues. This specimen consisted of CD4+ T cells sorted from PBMCs, obtained 45 days after the yellow fever booster vaccination. This clonotype was obtained from a man between 18 and 35 years old who received the YFV17D yellow fever vaccine. The V and J genes are TRBV5-1 and TRBJ1-2; a weak D match, TRBD1 (6 bases). The chain's CDR3 is CASSLARGQVYGYTF. The DNA of the CDR3 is TGCGCCAGCAGCTTGGCCAGGGGACAAGTGTATGGCTACACCTTC.